The 10 T cell receptor beta chains presented below share a single source sample, sequenced in a study of T cells in Graves' hyperthyroidism and ophthalmopathy. Regions amplified from RNA transcripts were the TCR beta CDR3 regions. Primed by the HTBI set, a first-round RT-PCR was run on the TCR CDR3. TCRdb reanalysed the multiplex PCR reads using MiXCR and keeps one entry per CDR3 protein. Among roughly 560,000 distinct CDR3 sequences listed, approximately 14% were seen once. Sequences were obtained from blood. These receptors originate from a woman aged 40 to 50 with Graves' ophthalmopathy.

This clonotype showed up just a few times. The chain employs TRBV6-1 and TRBJ1-1, with D possibly being TRBD1 (6 bases). CDR3 length: 12 amino acids. Germline V gives CDR1 MNHNS, CDR2 SASEGT. Trimming removed 4 bases at V and 8 bases at J, with 11 bases between. CDR3 nucleotide sequence: TGTGCCAGCAGTGCCAGGGGAGACGAAGCTTTCTTT. This codes for CASSARGDEAFF.

This clonotype was seen only a few times. This chain joins TRBV7-8 and TRBJ1-1, with a tentative D call TRBD1 (6 bases). CDR1 is SGHVS and CDR2 is FQNEAQ in the germline V gene. Trimming removed 5 bases at V and 5 bases at J, with 18 bases between. The CDR3 is 15 amino acids. The CDR3 reads CASSPSGLQGTEAFF. CDR3 in DNA: TGTGCCAGCAGCCCATCGGGCCTTCAGGGGACTGAAGCTTTCTTT.

The rearrangement joins TRBV20-1 to TRBJ2-7, with a tentative D call TRBD1 (6 bases). The length of the CDR3 is 12 residues. With 6 bases removed from V and 0 bases from J, the gap between germline ends came to 9 bases. Germline assignment: CDR1 DFQATT and CDR2 SNEGSKA (reference sequence). CDR3 protein: CSATGSSYEQYF. The CDR3 DNA is TGCAGTGCCACAGGGAGCTCCTACGAGCAGTACTTC.

This clonotype was seen ten or more times. The rearrangement uses TRBV6-1 and TRBJ1-1; D perhaps matches TRBD1 (5 bases). V lost 8 bases and J lost 2, with 12 bases in between. This CDR3 contains 13 residues. Germline values: CDR1 MNHNS, CDR2 SASEGT. The CDR3 is CASRPGRNTEAFF. The CDR3 DNA is TGTGCCAGCCGCCCGGGACGAAACACTGAAGCTTTCTTT.

The table lists this clonotype with many counts. The chain uses TRBV15 and TRBJ2-7; 7 nucleotides match TRBD2. Trimming cost V 0 bases and J 7 bases; bases outside gene matches: 9. Per germline, CDR1 LNHNV and CDR2 YYDKDF (reference sequence). The CDR3 runs 15 residues. The CDR3, as DNA: TGTGCCACCAGCAGAGATAGGGCTGACGGGAGGGAGCAGTACTTC. It yields the protein CATSRDRADGREQYF. Using reference TRBV15 and TRBJ2-7 for the parts outside the CDR3, the full variable domain is DAMVIQNPRYQVTQFGKPVTLSCSQTLNHNVMYWYQQKSSQAPKLLFHYYDKDFNNEADTPDNFQSRRPNTSFCFLDIRSPGLGDTAMYLCATSRDRADGREQYFGPGTRLTVT.

This clonotype has at least ten counts. The J gene is TRBJ2-7, the V gene TRBV28; D not resolved. Deletions cut 3 bases from V and 2 bases from J, with 8 bases between. The CDR3 length is 13 residues. CDR1 is MDHEN and CDR2 is SYDVKM in the germline V gene. DNA for the CDR3: TGTGCCAGCAGTTTTATAGGTCCCTACGAGCAGTACTTC. Residues: CASSFIGPYEQYF. Full variable domain (remainder filled in from reference TRBV28 and TRBJ2-7): DVKVTQSSRYLVKRTGEKVFLECVQDMDHENMFWYRQDPGLGLRLIYFSYDVKMKEKGDIPEGYSVSREKKERFSLILESASTNQTSMYLCASSFIGPYEQYFGPGTRLTVT.

The chain employs TRBV12-3 or TRBV12-4 and TRBJ1-2; D may be TRBD1 (6 bases). V dropped 5 bases and J dropped 7 bases, with 14 bases sitting between them. The CDR3 is 13 residues long. The CDR3 here is CASSPRQDRGYTF. Here the CDR3 DNA reads TGTGCCAGCAGTCCTCGACAGGACCGTGGCTACACCTTC.

This clonotype showed up just once. The chain recombines TRBV11-1 with TRBJ2-7; 13 bases map to TRBD2. The germline V gene encodes CDR1 SGHAT and CDR2 FQDESV (reference sequence). V shed 5 bases, J shed 2 bases, and the junction held 9 bases outside the gene matches. This CDR3 has 17 amino acids. The chain's CDR3 is CASSPRWTSGGTYEQYF. CDR3 in DNA: TGTGCCAGCAGCCCCCGGTGGACTAGCGGGGGTACCTACGAGCAGTACTTC.

This clonotype appeared a single time. Possible read error: a much larger clone is one base away. The rearrangement joins TRBV20-1 to TRBJ1-1; D may be TRBD1 (6 bases). The CDR3 covers 12 residues. Per germline, CDR1 DFQATT and CDR2 SNEGSKA (reference sequence). Trimming stripped 3 bases from V and 6 bases from J, with 11 bases between. The CDR3 spells CSASQGMAEAFF. The CDR3 bases are TGCAGTGCTAGCCAGGGGATGGCTGAAGCTTTCTTT.

This clonotype occurred many times. The rearrangement uses TRBV2 and TRBJ2-7, with 15 bases identical to TRBD2. The J segment lost 6 bases and the V segment lost 6 bases, leaving 3 bases of the junction unmatched. Looked up from germline, CDR1 is SNHLY and CDR2 is FYNNEI. The CDR3 has 14 amino acids. The DNA of the CDR3 is TGTGCCAGCAGCCGGGGACTAGCGGGAGGCGAGCAGTACTTC. Translating gives CASSRGLAGGEQYF.